The 7 T cell receptor beta chains presented below share a single source sample, sequenced in a study of T cells in Graves' hyperthyroidism and ophthalmopathy. TCR beta CDR3 region amplification was performed from RNA transcripts. TCR CDR3 regions were first amplified by RT-PCR with HTBI primers. TCRdb called the multiplex PCR reads again in MiXCR, with one record for every CDR3 protein. This table holds hundreds of thousands of distinct CDR3 sequences, roughly 20% found once. Specimen: blood. The receptors shown here come from a man under 40 with Graves' ophthalmopathy.

The chain uses TRBV15 and TRBJ2-3; a weak D match, TRBD2 (6 bases). The CDR3 runs to 16 residues. Trimming removed 3 bases at V and 1 base at J, with 14 bases between. Looked up from germline, CDR1 is LNHNV and CDR2 is YYDKDF (reference sequence). CDR3 sequence reads: CATSRGRASGTDTQYF. CDR3 DNA: TGTGCCACCAGCAGGGGTAGAGCTAGCGGCACAGATACGCAGTATTTT.

This clonotype was detected only a few times. The rearrangement links TRBV19 to TRBJ2-1; 7 positions match TRBD1. The CDR3 consists of 16 residues. CDR1 and CDR2 (germline): LNHDA, SQIVND (reference sequence). Losses at the gene ends were 4 bases for V and 0 bases for J; bases not matched to a gene: 6. CDR3 protein: CASSRKQGFSYNEQFF. The CDR3 coding sequence is TGTGCCAGTAGTAGAAAACAGGGGTTCTCCTACAATGAGCAGTTCTTC.

The gene calls are TRBV5-4 and TRBJ2-3; a weak D match, TRBD2 (6 bases). V was clipped by 0 bases and J by 5 bases, with 16 bases between them. The CDR3 covers 16 residues. Germline loops: CDR1 SGHNT, CDR2 YYREEE (reference sequence). The CDR3 region is CASSLASTGAGDTQYF. The DNA of the CDR3 is TGTGCCAGCAGCTTGGCCTCAACGGGAGCGGGAGATACGCAGTATTTT.

The table lists this clonotype with many counts. The chain joins TRBV11-2 to TRBJ2-4; no firm D call. Germline-derived CDR1 and CDR2 are SGHAT and FQNNGV. The CDR3 length is 14 residues. The V and J ends lost 1 base and 8 bases respectively, with 12 bases between them. CDR3 nucleotides: TGTGCCAGCAGCTTAGCCCAGGAAGGAGACATTCAGTACTTC. Protein: CASSLAQEGDIQYF.

This clonotype was found many times. This chain uses TRBV12-3 or TRBV12-4 with TRBJ2-2, with no clear D. Trimming left V 6 bases short and J 4 bases short, with 12 bases between. The CDR3 spans 14 residues. The CDR3 reads CASSSPVSTGELFF. In nucleotides, the CDR3 is TGTGCCAGCAGCTCACCGGTCAGCACCGGGGAGCTGTTTTTT.

V gene TRBV28 combines with J gene TRBJ1-5; D gene ambiguous. V lost 3 bases and J lost 3, with 12 bases in between. CDR1 MDHEN and CDR2 SYDVKM come from the germline V gene. This CDR3 comprises 15 residues. The CDR3 protein is CASSFPGQFNQPQHF. For the CDR3, the DNA is TGTGCCAGCAGTTTTCCGGGCCAGTTCAATCAGCCCCAGCATTTT.

This clonotype occurred a few times. The V and J genes are TRBV28 and TRBJ1-4, with unresolved D. The CDR3 runs to 14 residues. V lost 8 bases and J lost 8, with 18 bases in between. Germline lookup yields CDR1 MDHEN and CDR2 SYDVKM. The CDR3 coding sequence is TGTGCCAGCGCCCAGGCCGTCGAGAAGGAAAAACTGTTTTTT. Its protein is CASAQAVEKEKLFF.